This is a list of T cell receptor beta chains from one sample in a study of vaccination and CD4 T cells after COVID-19. TCRdb reprocessed the PCR reads via MiXCR and lists one record per CDR3 protein. The table lists 23,000 or so distinct CDR3 sequences, approximately 28% of them singletons. What these receptors recognize is not known. The specimen comprised CD4+ T cells from blood, cultured in vitro, sampled about 7 months after SARS-CoV-2 vaccination. The receptors were gathered from a human donor who had recovered from COVID-19. Both conserved end residues are part of each CDR3. The D gene is left open where the match is weak. Only part of the rows carry a size: once, few, many, or a class if the clone is expanded.

few	-	TRBV7-9	TRBJ1-1	CASSPVGWAGAFF	TGTGCCAGCAGCCCAGTTGGATGGGCGGGGGCTTTCTTT
few	-	TRBV19	TRBJ1-5	CASSRQTNQPQHF	TGTGCCAGTAGTCGGCAGACTAATCAGCCCCAGCATTTT
-	-	TRBV10-3	TRBJ1-2	CAISERTPDGYTF	TGTGCCATCAGTGAAAGGACACCGGATGGCTACACCTTC
few	-	TRBV7-2	TRBJ2-7	CASSLDPYEQYF	TGTGCCAGCAGTCTCGACCCCTACGAGCAGTACTTC
-	TRBD1	TRBV6-1	TRBJ2-2	CASSGTGDANTGELFF	TGTGCCAGCAGTGGGACAGGGGACGCGAACACCGGGGAGCTGTTTTTT
-	TRBD2	TRBV6-1	TRBJ2-3	CASSLLAGYTDTQYF	TGTGCCAGCAGCCTACTAGCGGGCTACACAGATACGCAGTATTTT
-	-	TRBV20-1	TRBJ2-1	CSAKLWENDNEQFF	TGCAGTGCCAAGTTGTGGGAGAATGACAATGAGCAGTTCTTC
medium-sized	TRBD2	TRBV15	TRBJ2-5	CATSFGRETQYF	TGTGCCACCAGCTTCGGGAGGGAGACCCAGTACTTC
-	TRBD2	TRBV25-1	TRBJ2-6	CASSGGRGLRAGANVLTF	TGTGCCAGCAGTGGGGGCCGGGGACTACGGGCTGGGGCCAACGTCCTGACTTTC
-	TRBD2	TRBV20-1	TRBJ2-7	CSAAGLARFSYEQYF	TGCAGTGCTGCCGGACTAGCGCGATTCTCCTACGAGCAGTACTTC
few	-	TRBV6-1	TRBJ1-2	CASTRYWWDGYTF	TGTGCCAGCACCCGATACTGGTGGGATGGCTACACCTTC
-	-	TRBV28	TRBJ1-1	CASRGPGPGTEAFF	TGTGCCAGCAGGGGACCGGGACCGGGTACTGAAGCTTTCTTT
-	TRBD2	TRBV14	TRBJ2-3	CASSRDYLSTDTQYF	TGTGCCAGCAGCCGGGACTACCTTAGCACAGATACGCAGTATTTT
few	-	TRBV27	TRBJ2-7	CASSLSLSGRQYF	TGTGCCAGCAGTTTATCCCTCAGCGGTAGGCAGTACTTC
few	-	TRBV11-3	TRBJ2-5	CASSLWGEETQYF	TGTGCCAGCAGCTTGTGGGGTGAAGAGACCCAGTACTTC
-	-	TRBV6-2/TRBV6-3	TRBJ1-5	CASSTSRGAPSNQPQHF	TGTGCCAGCAGTACCTCCCGGGGGGCGCCGAGCAATCAGCCCCAGCATTTT
-	TRBD1	TRBV6-5	TRBJ2-7	CASSYEGQGASYEQYF	TGTGCCAGCAGTTACGAGGGACAGGGGGCTTCCTACGAGCAGTACTTC
-	-	TRBV10-1	TRBJ2-2	CASSESGTGELFF	TGCGCCAGCAGTGAGTCTGGGACCGGGGAGCTGTTTTTT
few	-	TRBV10-3	TRBJ1-5	CAISESGGGHQPQHF	TGTGCCATCAGTGAGTCGGGTGGGGGGCACCAGCCCCAGCATTTT
once	-	TRBV11-1	TRBJ2-6	CASSFRVSGANVLTF	TGTGCCAGCAGCTTCCGTGTCTCTGGGGCCAACGTCCTGACTTTC
-	-	TRBV2	TRBJ2-5	CASSAKGETQYF	TGTGCCAGCAGTGCTAAGGGGGAGACCCAGTACTTC
-	-	TRBV10-3	TRBJ2-1	CATVQGGAGRYNEQFF	TGTGCCACAGTACAGGGCGGAGCGGGACGCTACAATGAGCAGTTCTTC
once	-	TRBV28	TRBJ2-7	CASRPTSLHEQYF	TGTGCCAGCAGACCGACTAGTTTACACGAGCAGTACTTC
-	-	TRBV19	TRBJ2-1	CASTLGTEYNEQFF	TGTGCCAGTACCCTGGGAACCGAATACAATGAGCAGTTCTTC
few	-	TRBV7-2	TRBJ2-3	CASSLGLANTDTQYF	TGTGCCAGCAGCTTAGGGCTAGCGAACACAGATACGCAGTATTTT
few	TRBD1	TRBV7-9	TRBJ1-6	CASSLEDRYSPLHF	TGTGCCAGCAGCTTAGAGGACAGGTATTCACCCCTCCACTTT
-	-	TRBV27	TRBJ2-7	CASSPMGSRNYEQYF	TGTGCCAGCAGTCCAATGGGCTCTCGCAACTACGAGCAGTACTTC
-	-	TRBV5-4	TRBJ1-1	CASSLGGMDYAEAFF	TGTGCCAGCAGCTTGGGGGGCATGGACTACGCTGAAGCTTTCTTT